The 24 T cell receptor beta chains reported below all come from one sample, sequenced in a study of low-dose radiotherapy and immunotherapy resistance in tumors. TRAV- and TRBV-specific primers, spanning alpha and beta chains, primed first-strand cDNA. With a constant-region primer and a V-primer adapter, TCRs were subjected to approximately 18 PCR cycles of amplification. Via MiXCR, TCRdb re-called the reads, giving one row per CDR3 protein. The table shows about 44,000 distinct CDR3 sequences, with about 25% occurring only once. The sample's time point: after trial treatment. Treatment noted: LDRT plus nivolumab, ipilimumab, low-dose cyclophosphamide and aspirin (RACIN trial). The source material was PBMCs, sampled after low-dose radiotherapy plus immunotherapy. All receptors come from a male donor with prostate cancer.

This clonotype showed up many times. This chain joins TRBV29-1 and TRBJ1-5; D is unclear. CDR3 size: 12 residues. V gave up 4 bases and J gave up 6 bases, with 10 bases separating them. The germline gives CDR1 SQVTM, CDR2 ANQGSEA. CDR3 loop: CSVGGSSQPQHF. The CDR3 nucleotides are TGCAGCGTTGGAGGCAGTTCTCAGCCCCAGCATTTT. Full variable domain (outside the CDR3, taken from reference TRBV29-1 and TRBJ1-5): SAVISQKPSRDICQRGTSLTIQCQVDSQVTMMFWYRQQPGQSLTLIATANQGSEATYESGFVIDKFPISRPNLTFSTLTVSNMSPEDSSIYLCSVGGSSQPQHFGDGTRLSIL.

This clonotype was seen ten or more times. The rearrangement joins TRBV7-8 to TRBJ1-5, with D unresolved. V was trimmed by 2 bases and J by 0 bases, leaving 2 bases between them. Germline V gives CDR1 SGHVS, CDR2 FQNEAQ. The CDR3 is 13 amino acids. CDR3 residues: CASSLSSNQPQHF. As DNA, the CDR3 is TGTGCCAGCAGCTTAAGTAGCAATCAGCCCCAGCATTTT.

About this clonotype: This sequence is one base from a far larger clone and is likely a read error. This chain connects TRBV5-3 to TRBJ2-2, with 11 bases that match TRBD1. TRBV5-3 is reported as an ORF; its role is uncertain. The CDR3 covers 16 residues. V lost 3 bases, J lost 6 bases, and 7 bases stayed unmatched. The CDR3 is CARSSTGQGAPGELFF. CDR3 DNA: TGTGCCAGAAGCTCGACCGGACAGGGGGCACCCGGGGAGCTGTTTTTT.

The J gene is TRBJ2-7, the V gene TRBV29-1; TRBD1 aligns across 7 bases. The CDR3 has 16 residues. The V gene end was trimmed by 6 bases and the J gene end by 2 bases; junction bases not matched to a gene: 16. From germline, CDR1 is SQVTM and CDR2 ANQGSEA. In nucleotides, the CDR3 is TGCAGCGTCGACCTAGGTTACGGGACAGATCCCTACGAGCAGTACTTC. Translated: CSVDLGYGTDPYEQYF.

This sequence joins TRBV21-1 and TRBJ2-1; TRBD1 reflects the table's D call only, with no check against the DNA. TRBV21-1 has pseudogene status. The CDR3 consists of 17 residues. CDR3 in DNA: TGTGCCAGCAGCCCCCTAGACCGGGACAGGGGAGGAAATGAGCAGTTCTTC. It codes for CASSPLDRDRGGNEQFF.

Regarding this clonotype: A read error is the likely source, as a far larger clone sits one nucleotide away. The rearrangement joins TRBV2 to TRBJ2-1, with D possibly matching TRBD2 (6 bases). Trimming pared 7 bases from V and 10 bases from J, leaving 20 bases between. The CDR3 is 14 amino acids. The germline V gene encodes CDR1 SNHLY and CDR2 FYNNEI. CDR3 in amino acids: CASTAWGQDYEQFF. Written as DNA, the CDR3 is TGTGCCAGCACCGCCTGGGGCCAGGACTACGAGCAGTTCTTC. The complete variable domain, with remaining parts taken from reference TRBV2 and TRBJ2-1, reads EPEVTQTPSHQVTQMGQEVILRCVPISNHLYFYWYRQILGQKVEFLVSFYNNEISEKSEIFDDQFSVERPDGSNFTLKIRSTKLEDSAMYFCASTAWGQDYEQFFGPGTRLTVL.

This clonotype was recorded at least ten times. This chain connects TRBV12-3 or TRBV12-4 to TRBJ1-2; D might be TRBD1 (5 bases). The CDR3 runs 14 residues. Trimming removed 5 bases from V and 8 bases from J, with 18 bases in between. DNA of the CDR3: TGTGCCAGCAGTACTGGGGCCGCCGCCCAAGGCTACACCTTC. This sequence encodes CASSTGAAAQGYTF.

This clonotype has a count of ten or more. The chain employs TRBV5-4 and TRBJ1-4; weak D call: TRBD1 (6 bases). Germline CDR1 reads SGHNT; CDR2 reads YYREEE (reference sequence). Between the trimmed V and J ends, which lost 3 bases and 7 bases, there was a span of 16 bases. The CDR3 is 15 amino acids. Here the CDR3 reads CASSSRDKGAEKLFF. CDR3 DNA sequence: TGTGCCAGCAGCTCACGGGACAAAGGGGCTGAAAAACTGTTTTTT.

As for this clonotype: This sequence is one base from a far larger clone and is likely a read error. The chain recombines TRBV6-6 with TRBJ2-6; 10 bases line up with TRBD2. Germline lookup yields CDR1 MNHNY and CDR2 SVGAGI (reference sequence). The CDR3 consists of 17 residues. Trimming removed 5 bases from V and 4 bases from J; junction bases left unmatched: 8. CDR3 protein: CASSDGLAGAGANVLTF. The CDR3, as DNA: TGTGCCAGCAGTGATGGTCTAGCGGGAGCCGGGGCCAACGTCCTGACTTTC.

This clonotype was counted many times. The chain is built from TRBV6-2 or TRBV6-3 and TRBJ2-5; TRBD1 matches at 9 bases. CDR1 MNHEY and CDR2 SVGEGT come from the germline V gene. J was trimmed by 1 base and V by 6 bases; bases with no gene match: 6. There are 15 residues in the CDR3. CDR3 loop: CASRSGTGPQETQYF. DNA for the CDR3: TGTGCCAGCAGGTCCGGGACAGGGCCCCAAGAGACCCAGTACTTC.

Only a few counts were recorded for this clonotype. The CDR3 nucleotides read TGCGCCAGCAGCCCCCAGGTGGGACAGAACACCGGGGAGCTGTTTTTT. As protein: CASSPQVGQNTGELFF. The rearrangement joins TRBV4-1 to TRBJ2-2, with D tentatively TRBD1 (6 bases). Germline CDR1 MGHRA, CDR2 YSYEKL. The CDR3 is 16 amino acids. Trimming removed 4 bases at V and 1 base at J, with 13 bases between.

This clonotype was detected many times. The chain links TRBV28 to TRBJ1-1; D is uncertain. This CDR3 has 14 amino acids. V was shortened by 5 bases and J by 4 bases, with 14 bases between the two germline ends. Germline V CDR1 and CDR2: MDHEN, SYDVKM. CDR3 in DNA: TGTGCCAGCAGTGCCTACATCGGGGTCACTGAAGCTTTCTTT. It yields the protein CASSAYIGVTEAFF.

Points on this clonotype: This sequence is one base from a far larger clone and is likely a read error. This chain uses TRBV5-8 with TRBJ2-7, with D unclear. Trimming took off 0 bases at V and 7 bases at J, with 17 bases between the two ends. The CDR3 totals 15 residues. Germline lookup yields CDR1 SGHTS and CDR2 YDEGEE. CDR3 bases: TGTGCCAGCAGCTTGGCTCCCGGACCCTCCAGGGAGCAGTACTTC. Its protein is CASSLAPGPSREQYF.

This clonotype was detected many times. CDR3 sequence (DNA): TGTGCCAGCAGACCCCAGGAGGGCACTGAAGCTTTCTTT. This gives the protein CASRPQEGTEAFF. The V call is TRBV25-1, the J call TRBJ1-1; unclear D gene. Trimming took 6 bases from V and 4 from J, leaving 12 bases between them. CDR1 MGHDK and CDR2 SYGVNS come from the germline V gene. The length of the CDR3 is 13 residues.

This clonotype was recorded at least ten times. CDR3 loop: CASSSLSTAVSYGYTF. The CDR3 nucleotides are TGTGCCAGCAGTTCCCTCTCTACGGCGGTATCCTATGGCTACACCTTC. This chain links TRBV28 with TRBJ1-2; the D is unclear. Germline CDR1 and CDR2: MDHEN and SYDVKM. The CDR3 extends over 16 amino acids. The V end lost 4 bases, the J end lost 4 bases, and 19 bases lay between the germline ends.

This clonotype was seen at least ten times. The chain couples TRBV4-1 to TRBJ2-5, with 7 positions matching TRBD2. CDR3 length: 14 amino acids. The junction had 6 bases not matched to a gene; V was cut back by 0 bases and J by 8 bases. Germline CDR1 MGHRA, CDR2 YSYEKL. DNA for the CDR3: TGCGCCAGCAGCCAAGATCGCCGGGGGGAAACCCAGTACTTC. It yields the protein CASSQDRRGETQYF.

This clonotype was counted many times. This chain links TRBV28 with TRBJ1-1; 8 nucleotides line up with TRBD1. This CDR3 comprises 15 residues. Germline CDR1 MDHEN, CDR2 SYDVKM. V dropped 4 bases and J dropped 0; count of bases not matched to a gene: 4. CDR3 DNA: TGTGCCAGCAGTTATCAGGACAGGGTGAACACTGAAGCTTTCTTT. It encodes CASSYQDRVNTEAFF.

In its sample, this clonotype was seen many times. This chain joins TRBV28 and TRBJ1-3, with D possibly TRBD1 on 5 matching bases. This CDR3 contains 14 residues. Germline loops: CDR1 MDHEN, CDR2 SYDVKM. The V end was cut by 6 bases, the J end by 6 bases, with 15 bases between. Here the CDR3 DNA reads TGTGCCAGCAGGGAGACAGTTTTACTAAACACCATATATTTT. Translated: CASRETVLLNTIYF.

This clonotype occurred a few times. The chain employs TRBV5-4 and TRBJ2-2; 10 nucleotides agree with TRBD2. V lost 10 bases and J lost 5; bases outside the gene matches: 8. CDR1 and CDR2 (germline): SGHNT, YYREEE (reference sequence). CDR3 size: 14 residues. CDR3 bases: TGTGCCGCGGAAAAGGGACTAGCGACCGGGGAGCTGTTTTTT. Translated, it gives CAAEKGLATGELFF.

This clonotype was seen ten or more times. This chain joins TRBV20-1 and TRBJ1-2; 7 bases line up with TRBD1. CDR1 and CDR2 from the germline V gene are DFQATT and SNEGSKA (reference sequence). The CDR3 sequence is 13 residues long. This CDR3 reads CSTPGQLIYGYTF. For the CDR3, the DNA is TGCAGCACCCCGGGACAGTTGATCTATGGCTACACCTTC.

This clonotype was detected a few times. A far larger clone is only one base removed, so a read error is likely. The chain recombines TRBV6-8 with TRBJ1-6; D possibly corresponds to TRBD1 (6 bases). Trimming removed 7 bases at V and 0 bases at J, with 7 bases between. Germline V lookup: CDR1 MNHGY, CDR2 SAAAGT. The length of the CDR3 is 14 residues. CDR3 amino acids: CASKDSSYNSPLHF. The CDR3 bases are TGTGCCAGCAAGGACAGCTCCTATAATTCACCCCTCCACTTT.

The chain combines TRBV3-1 with TRBJ2-1; D not resolved. The CDR3 has 17 residues. CDR1 is LGHDT, CDR2 YNNKEL, per germline (reference sequence). V lost 0 bases, J lost 0 bases, and 12 bases lay in between. CDR3 sequence (DNA): TGTGCCAGCAGCCAAGATTTCCAGTGGAGCTCCTACAATGAGCAGTTCTTC. Its protein is CASSQDFQWSSYNEQFF.

In this sample, this clonotype turned up many times. The V gene is TRBV20-1, the J gene TRBJ2-7, with 12 bases fitting TRBD2. Germline CDR1 reads DFQATT; CDR2 reads SNEGSKA (reference sequence). Trimming cost V 0 bases and J 3 bases; bases outside gene matches: 9. The CDR3 covers 17 residues. This CDR3 reads CSARDGRLAGVRYEQYF. In DNA, the CDR3 is TGCAGTGCTAGAGATGGTCGACTAGCGGGGGTACGCTACGAGCAGTACTTC.

The J gene is TRBJ1-5, the V gene TRBV12-3 or TRBV12-4; 8 positions match TRBD1. With V trimmed by 6 bases and J by 11 bases, 12 bases remained unmatched. The CDR3 runs 14 residues. Here the CDR3 DNA reads TGTGCCAGCAGACCAGGACAGGGTCGAGAGACCCAGCATTTT. As protein: CASRPGQGRETQHF.